This entry features one T cell receptor (beta chain) sequence. The sample belongs to a study of sequential checkpoint blockade in melanoma. Produced via immunoSEQ multiplex PCR; TCRdb's table is partial and in-frame only. The table lists fewer than 35,000 clones, 75% to 90% of them singletons. Treatment denoted: randomized to nivolumab then ipilimumab (arm A) or the reverse (arm B). V gave up 3 bases and J gave up 2 bases, with 10 bases separating them. Germline values: CDR1 MNHNS, CDR2 SASEGT. The CDR3 runs 14 residues. The source material was CD8+ T cells sorted from blood (inferred from file names), sampled from a patient given nivolumab and ipilimumab in sequence. The rearrangement links TRBV6-1 to TRBJ1-2; tentative D call: TRBD1 (5 bases). The TCR comes from a human donor with melanoma. CDR3 sequence: CASSDSGPNYGYTF. CDR3 in DNA: TGTGCCAGCAGTGACTCAGGGCCCAACTATGGCTACACCTTC.